These 23 T cell receptor beta chains originate from one sample sequenced in a study of T cells in Graves' hyperthyroidism and ophthalmopathy (dated by TCRdb to the late 2010s). The library came from multiplex PCR. Sequenced using an Illumina HiSeq 2000. Amplification of TCR beta CDR3 regions was carried out from RNA transcripts. The TCR CDR3 was subjected to a first round of RT-PCR using the HTBI primer set and the Qiagen OneStep RT-PCR kit. In TCRdb, the public reads were trimmed at Q25 with fastp and aligned with MiXCR, with productive beta chains retained. A single entry per CDR3 protein holds the most common genes and DNA from its merged rows. This sample comprises around 600,000 distinct CDR3 sequences, about 15% of them detected only once. Roughly an eighth of the sample is held by the ten biggest clonotypes. What was sequenced was blood. These receptors came from a woman in her forties or fifties with Graves' ophthalmopathy.

This clonotype occurred a few times. The V gene is TRBV29-1, the J gene TRBJ1-5; D is perhaps TRBD1 (5 bases). The CDR3 loop spans 13 amino acids. Germline CDR1 is SQVTM and CDR2 is ANQGSEA. The germline V and J ends were trimmed by 4 bases and 5 bases, with 12 bases remaining between them. The chain's CDR3 is CSVVGGVDQPQHF. The CDR3 DNA reads as TGCAGCGTTGTAGGAGGGGTGGATCAGCCCCAGCATTTT.

This clonotype has a count of ten or more. The CDR3 bases are TGCAGCGTTGGAACAGCATACAATGAGCAGTTCTTC. Its protein is CSVGTAYNEQFF. The V gene is TRBV29-1, the J gene TRBJ2-1, with D hard to call. CDR1 and CDR2 from the germline V gene are SQVTM and ANQGSEA. This CDR3 has 12 residues. V lost 4 bases, J lost 4 bases, and 8 bases lay in between.

In its sample, this clonotype was seen many times. The chain uses TRBV5-1 and TRBJ1-4; 9 bases are shared with TRBD1. This CDR3 spans 14 amino acids. V was pared by 6 bases and J by 4 bases, with 4 bases of the junction left unmatched. Germline V gene data show CDR1 as SGHRS and CDR2 as YFSETQ. As DNA, the CDR3 is TGCGCCAGCACCACGGACAGGGGTAATGAAAAACTGTTTTTT. Translation gives CASTTDRGNEKLFF.

As for this clonotype: This may stem from a read error, because a much larger clone lies one nucleotide away. The rearrangement joins TRBV27 to TRBJ2-5; the D gene is possibly TRBD1 (6 bases). The CDR3 totals 15 residues. Germline CDR1 reads MNHEY; CDR2 reads SMNVEV (reference sequence). The CDR3 spells CASRRLPGQQVTQYF. The DNA of the CDR3 is TGTGCCAGCAGACGCCTTCCTGGACAGCAAGTGACCCAGTACTTC.

There are many counts of this clonotype. This rearrangement joins TRBV11-2 to TRBJ2-3; no clear D gene. CDR1 is SGHAT and CDR2 is FQNNGV in the germline V gene. Trimming removed 0 bases from V and 3 bases from J, with 7 bases in between. CDR3 size: 14 residues. The DNA for the CDR3 is TGTGCCAGCAGCTTAGAACTGGGGACAGATACGCAGTATTTT. It encodes CASSLELGTDTQYF.

This clonotype appeared many times. CDR3 protein: CASSQERGEDGYTF. The CDR3 coding sequence is TGTGCCAGCAGCCAAGAGAGGGGGGAGGATGGCTACACCTTC. The chain is built from TRBV4-2 and TRBJ1-2; a possible D gene is TRBD1 (6 bases). This CDR3 has 14 amino acids. V was pared by 0 bases and J by 6 bases, with 11 bases between. The V gene's germline CDR1 is LGHNA and CDR2 YNFKEQ.

This clonotype came up many times. The chain has TRBV28 and TRBJ2-7; possibly TRBD1 for D (5 bases). V was trimmed by 3 bases and J by 1 base, leaving 10 bases between them. Germline lookup yields CDR1 MDHEN and CDR2 SYDVKM. The CDR3 sequence is 14 residues long. The CDR3 here is CASSFKTESYEQYF. The CDR3, as DNA: TGTGCCAGCAGTTTCAAGACAGAGTCCTACGAGCAGTACTTC.

This clonotype was detected ten times or more. This chain joins TRBV18 and TRBJ2-3; the match to TRBD1 covers 7 bases. This CDR3 spans 17 amino acids. J gave up 0 bases and V 1 base, and 7 bases lay outside the gene matches. Germline loops: CDR1 KGHSH, CDR2 LQKENI. Written as DNA, the CDR3 is TGTGCCAGCTCACCACTGGGGACAGTATCTAGCACAGATACGCAGTATTTT. Translation: CASSPLGTVSSTDTQYF.

This clonotype was seen more than once but under ten times. The genes are TRBV28 and TRBJ2-1; D assignment may be TRBD1 or TRBD2 (5 bases each). The V end was cut by 6 bases, the J end by 10 bases, with 16 bases between. Germline CDR1 is MDHEN and CDR2 is SYDVKM. The CDR3 is made up of 13 amino acids. CDR3 in DNA: TGTGCCAGCAGGGCCCTCGGGACGGAAGAGCAGTTCTTC. Encoded protein: CASRALGTEEQFF.

The chain combines TRBV19 with TRBJ2-2; no firm D call. The CDR3 runs to 13 residues. Germline V gene data show CDR1 as LNHDA and CDR2 as SQIVND (reference sequence). Trimming removed 8 bases from V and 1 base from J, with 8 bases in between. CDR3 nucleotides: TGTGCCAGTTTGTTAGGGAACACCGGGGAGCTGTTTTTT. As protein: CASLLGNTGELFF. Based on the CDR3 plus reference TRBV19 and TRBJ2-2, the full variable domain is DGGITQSPKYLFRKEGQNVTLSCEQNLNHDAMYWYRQDPGQGLRLIYYSQIVNDFQKGDIAEGYSVSREKKESFPLTVTSAQKNPTAFYLCASLLGNTGELFFGEGSRLTVL.

The table lists this clonotype with many counts. This chain links TRBV12-3 or TRBV12-4 with TRBJ2-7; 7 bases line up with TRBD2. The V and J ends lost 6 bases and 1 base, in that order; junction bases with no gene match: 9. The CDR3 sequence is 15 residues long. For the CDR3, the DNA is TGTGCCAGCAGCCAGAGCGGGATCCTATCCTACGAGCAGTACTTC. Translating it yields CASSQSGILSYEQYF.

This clonotype was counted at least ten times. The genes are TRBV28 and TRBJ2-3, with unresolved D. Germline V CDR1 and CDR2: MDHEN, SYDVKM. The length of the CDR3 is 14 residues. Trimming removed 2 bases from V and 2 bases from J, with 8 bases in between. CDR3 DNA: TGTGCCAGCAGTTTAAGTGACCTCACAGATACGCAGTATTTT. It yields the protein CASSLSDLTDTQYF.

This clonotype was picked up many times. V gene TRBV24-1 combines with J gene TRBJ2-1; perhaps TRBD1 as D (5 bases). The CDR3 runs to 17 residues. Germline loops: CDR1 KGHDR, CDR2 SFDVKD. V was cut by 4 bases and J by 5 bases, with 20 bases left in between. CDR3 nucleotide sequence: TGTGCCACCAGTGACCATGACAGCGCCGGGCTTAACAATGAGCAGTTCTTC. The encoded protein is CATSDHDSAGLNNEQFF.

This clonotype was detected ten times or more. The CDR3 DNA sequence: TGTGCCAGAACAGGGTGGAGTTCTGGAAACACCATATATTTT. This sequence encodes CARTGWSSGNTIYF. The chain has TRBV3-1 and TRBJ1-3; TRBD1 is a possible D gene (6 bases). Germline V gives CDR1 LGHDT, CDR2 YNNKEL (reference sequence). The CDR3 sequence is 14 residues long. The V end lost 9 bases, the J end lost 1 base, and 13 bases lay between the germline ends.

This clonotype was seen ten or more times. The rearrangement links TRBV6-1 to TRBJ1-1; D call uncertain. The germline CDR1 and CDR2 sequences are MNHNS and SASEGT. V lost 11 bases, J lost 3 bases, and 10 bases lay in between. The CDR3 contains 11 residues. CDR3 region: CAVQTYTEAFF. The CDR3 DNA follows: TGTGCCGTCCAGACTTACACTGAAGCTTTCTTT.

This clonotype was observed many times. This chain joins TRBV6-2 or TRBV6-3 and TRBJ2-3, with D uncertain. The germline CDR1 and CDR2 sequences are MNHEY and SVGEGT. The V end lost 0 bases, the J end lost 2 bases, and 12 bases lay between the germline ends. This CDR3 contains 16 residues. The chain's CDR3 is CASSYSTWALTDTQYF. In DNA form, the CDR3 reads TGTGCCAGCAGTTACTCGACGTGGGCTCTCACAGATACGCAGTATTTT.

This clonotype was observed many times. This sequence joins TRBV18 and TRBJ2-2; 7 positions agree with TRBD2. Germline assignment: CDR1 KGHSH and CDR2 LQKENI. The junction had 4 bases not matched to a gene; V was cut back by 0 bases and J by 0 bases. The CDR3 extends over 17 amino acids. CDR3 coding DNA: TGTGCCAGCTCACCACCGACTAGCCTTTCGAACACCGGGGAGCTGTTTTTT. Encoded protein: CASSPPTSLSNTGELFF.

This clonotype showed up many times. The V and J genes are TRBV7-9 and TRBJ2-5; a possible D gene is TRBD1 (5 bases). From germline, CDR1 is SEHNR and CDR2 FQNEAQ (reference sequence). V lost 1 base, J lost 3 bases, and 9 bases lay in between. This CDR3 region has 14 residues. Here the CDR3 reads CASSLVQGEETQYF. CDR3 DNA: TGTGCCAGCAGCTTAGTACAAGGGGAAGAGACCCAGTACTTC.

This clonotype was seen a handful of times. A single base separates this from a much larger clone, so it may be a read error. The rearrangement uses TRBV18 and TRBJ2-5; D possibly corresponds to TRBD2 (5 bases). The length of the CDR3 is 14 residues. CDR1 is KGHSH and CDR2 is LQKENI in the germline V gene. CDR3: CASSPPGLKETQHF. The CDR3 DNA reads as TGTGCCAGCTCACCCCCAGGACTTAAAGAGACCCAGCACTTC. The entire variable domain, with the rest obtained from reference TRBV18 and TRBJ2-5, is as follows: NAGVMQNPRHLVRRRGQEARLRCSPMKGHSHVYWYRQLPEEGLKFMVYLQKENIIDESGMPKERFSAEFPKEGPSILRIQQVVRGDSAAYFCASSPPGLKETQHFGPGTRLLVL.

This clonotype came up many times. This chain connects TRBV20-1 to TRBJ2-1; TRBD2 matches 12 bases. CDR3 length: 14 amino acids. With V trimmed by 6 bases and J by 9 bases, 9 bases remained unmatched. From germline, CDR1 is DFQATT and CDR2 SNEGSKA (reference sequence). The CDR3 loop reads CSALGTSGLLEQFF. The CDR3 DNA reads TGCAGTGCACTCGGGACTAGCGGGCTACTTGAGCAGTTCTTC.

This clonotype was counted ten times or more. This rearrangement joins TRBV5-1 to TRBJ2-2; D unresolved. The V end was cut by 1 base, the J end by 1 base, with 8 bases between. CDR1 is SGHRS, CDR2 YFSETQ, per germline. This CDR3 contains 15 residues. The CDR3 DNA reads TGCGCCAGCAGCTTGTCCAGCAAGAACACCGGGGAGCTGTTTTTT. The encoded protein is CASSLSSKNTGELFF.

This clonotype was detected ten times or more. V usage is TRBV20-1 and J usage is TRBJ2-1, with 7 bases fitting TRBD2. The V segment lost 5 bases and the J segment 1 base; nucleotides outside the gene matches: 5. Germline V gene data show CDR1 as DFQATT and CDR2 as SNEGSKA (reference sequence). The CDR3 loop spans 14 amino acids. The chain's CDR3 is CSALAGLSYNEQFF. CDR3 DNA sequence: TGCAGTGCTTTAGCGGGCCTGTCCTACAATGAGCAGTTCTTC.

This clonotype was recorded once. This chain links TRBV5-4 with TRBJ2-2; D ambiguous. The CDR3 runs 15 residues. The germline gives CDR1 SGHNT, CDR2 YYREEE (reference sequence). Trimming left V 5 bases short and J 5 bases short, with 16 bases between. The CDR3 DNA sequence: TGTGCCAGCAGATTTCAGGAATTCGGGACCGGGGAGCTGTTTTTT. It encodes CASRFQEFGTGELFF.